This section outlines one T cell receptor beta chain sequence together with its context. Which antigen it targets is not known. No per-base quality is available; no much larger clone lies one base away. For sequencing of the TCRbeta CDR3 region, genomic DNA was extracted from the sorted cells. TCRbeta CDR3 regions were sequenced using the immunoSEQ Assay. TCRdb limited this immuneACCESS table to in-frame rearrangements with V and J called. A share of clones is missing; checked studies link under half to unresolved V genes, and the rest is unexplained. This sample lists about 59,000 clones; more than 75% were detected once. Clones ranked in the top ten supply 0.37% of the sample. The data were obtained in a study of OX40 agonist ivuxolimab in advanced cancers. In the study overall: Ivuxolimab was an agonistic, fully human IgG2 monoclonal antibody directed against OX40 (CD134), a costimulatory receptor. Intravenous ivuxolimab was administered to patients every 2 weeks at six dose levels: 0.01, 0.1, 0.3, 1.5, 3 and 10 mg/kg. Among the approximately 54 dose-escalation patients, around 19 had hepatocellular carcinoma, about 15 melanoma, 9 renal cell carcinoma and 9 head and neck cancer. In the dose-escalation cohort, 82.7% of patients were male, and the mean age was roughly 60 years, with a range of roughly 20 to 85. Patients were allowed to have had prior anti-PD-1, anti-PD-L1 or anti-CTLA-4 therapy, and more than 30% of the dose-escalation patients had previously received checkpoint inhibitors. Partial responses occurred in three dose-escalation patients, of whom one had hepatocellular carcinoma and two had cutaneous melanoma. The purpose of peripheral TCRbeta sequencing was to test whether ivuxolimab changed TCR sequence diversity and led to clonal T-cell expansion. The paper covers the monotherapy dose-escalation part of the phase I ivuxolimab trial, which included N ≈ 54 patients.

Findings and caveats that apply to the study as a whole: Clonal expansion of both CD4+ and CD8+ blood T cells was observed from baseline to week 6 at doses 0.1 to 3.0 mg/kg. After ivuxolimab, CD8+ T cells had more expanded clones than CD4+ T cells on average. Low levels of normalized T-cell clonal expansion were also shown by some nonresponding patients. The antigen specificity of the peripheral T cells that underwent clonal expansion was not determined. In partial responders in the 0.1-3.0 mg/kg groups, normalized peripheral clonal expansion was found to be among the lowest, especially among CD8+ T cells.

The trial excluded patients who had a history of autoimmune disease or were on systemic immunosuppression. Peripheral blood for TCR sequencing was collected from all dose cohorts at baseline, on cycle 4 day 1, and on cycle 7 day 1. The samples were drawn from a first-in-human, open-label, multicenter phase I dose-escalation trial of ivuxolimab. The trial enrolled adults with locally advanced or metastatic head and neck squamous cell, hepatocellular, melanoma or renal cell carcinoma. Before TCR sequencing, CD4+ and CD8+ T cells were separately sorted from peripheral blood. The clonotype originates from an adult with an advanced solid tumor such as melanoma, head and neck, liver or kidney cancer. The source material was CD4+ or CD8+ T cells sorted from blood, sampled in a trial of the OX40 agonist ivuxolimab.

CDR3 sequence: CASEPGQGANTEAFF. At the DNA level, the sequence is TGCGCCAGTGAACCGGGACAGGGCGCGAACACTGAAGCTTTCTTT. The chain is encoded by TRBV5-1 joined to TRBJ1-1, with 9 bases aligning to TRBD1. Compared with germline, V lacks 8 bases and J lacks 1 base; bases without a gene match: 9. The CDR3 runs 15 amino acids, cysteine and phenylalanine included. The read is trimmed to its CDR3 DNA, 45 bases read in frame from base 1. Reading the germline V gene gives CDR1 SGHRS and CDR2 YFSETQ. With the rest looked up from the reference TRBV5-1 and TRBJ1-1 genes rather than sequenced, the full variable domain is KAGVTQTPRYLIKTRGQQVTLSCSPISGHRSVSWYQQTPGQGLQFLFEYFSETQRNKGNFPGRFSGRQFSNSRSEMNVSTLELGDSALYLCASEPGQGANTEAFFGQGTRLTVV.